A selection of T cell receptor beta chains follows, all from one sample in a study of shared clonotypes between healthy human individuals. The assay was immunoSEQ multiplex PCR, and TCRdb's table has in-frame clones only and misses some. The sample has about 2.1 million clones; around 93% are singletons. The sample consisted of naive CD8+ T cells from PBMCs. The source is a man aged 18-30 years in good health. Some clones in this sample may be carry-over from other donors' samples. Each CDR3 is given with its conserved first and last residue. D genes are given only for firm matches. Size is omitted from some rows. Given values are once, few, many or a class for expanded clones.

CDR3 length: 16; D gene: .; J gene: TRBJ1-5; V gene: TRBV27; clone size: .; CDR3 DNA: TGTGCCAGCAGTAGGGAAGGGGTAAAAGGCAATCAGCCCCAGCATTTT; CDR3 protein: CASSREGVKGNQPQHF
CDR3 length: 14; D gene: .; J gene: TRBJ2-7; V gene: TRBV11-2; clone size: .; CDR3 DNA: TGTGCCAGCAGCTTAGTTCCGGGGTCCTACGAGCAGTACTTC; CDR3 protein: CASSLVPGSYEQYF
CDR3 length: 12; D gene: .; J gene: TRBJ1-5; V gene: TRBV16; clone size: .; CDR3 DNA: TGTGCCAGCAGCTTGGGCAGTCAGCCCCAGCATTTT; CDR3 protein: CASSLGSQPQHF
CDR3 length: 15; D gene: TRBD2; J gene: TRBJ2-2; V gene: TRBV27; clone size: .; CDR3 DNA: TGTGCCAGCATCGGACTAGCGGGAGGCGCCGGGGAGCTGTTTTTT; CDR3 protein: CASIGLAGGAGELFF
CDR3 length: 16; D gene: TRBD2; J gene: TRBJ2-7; V gene: TRBV6-1; clone size: .; CDR3 DNA: TGTGCCAGCAGTGAAGCTCTAGCGGGAGGAGAGTACGAGCAGTACTTC; CDR3 protein: CASSEALAGGEYEQYF
CDR3 length: 15; D gene: .; J gene: TRBJ2-3; V gene: TRBV7-2; clone size: .; CDR3 DNA: TGTGCCAGCAGCGCCAAGGTGACTAGTTGGGATACGCAGTATTTT; CDR3 protein: CASSAKVTSWDTQYF
CDR3 length: 16; D gene: .; J gene: TRBJ1-4; V gene: TRBV6-1; clone size: .; CDR3 DNA: TGTGCCAGCAGTGAAATCGGAGGGTGGGGGGTGGAGAAACTGTTTTTT; CDR3 protein: CASSEIGGWGVEKLFF
CDR3 length: 13; D gene: .; J gene: TRBJ2-1; V gene: TRBV6-6; clone size: .; CDR3 DNA: TGTGCCAGCAGTTACGTCGGGACCACTTCGGCGTTCTTC; CDR3 protein: CASSYVGTTSAFF
CDR3 length: 15; D gene: .; J gene: TRBJ1-5; V gene: TRBV6-5; clone size: .; CDR3 DNA: TGTGCCAGCAGTTACTCGTCAGCTCCAAATCAGCCCCAGCATTTT; CDR3 protein: CASSYSSAPNQPQHF
CDR3 length: 15; D gene: TRBD2; J gene: TRBJ2-1; V gene: TRBV5-6; clone size: .; CDR3 DNA: TGTGCCAGCAGCTTGACTAGCGGGTTTCGTAATGAGCAGTTCTTC; CDR3 protein: CASSLTSGFRNEQFF
CDR3 length: 15; D gene: .; J gene: TRBJ2-1; V gene: TRBV6-1; clone size: once; CDR3 DNA: TGTGCCAGCGCAACCGGGACAAGGCCCTACAATGAGCAGTTCTTC; CDR3 protein: CASATGTRPYNEQFF
CDR3 length: 14; D gene: .; J gene: TRBJ2-5; V gene: TRBV5-6; clone size: .; CDR3 DNA: TGTGCCAGCAGCTTGGGGGCAGGGAAAGAGACCCAGTACTTC; CDR3 protein: CASSLGAGKETQYF